The 24 T cell receptor beta chains presented below share a single source sample, sequenced in a study of T cell changes during pregnancy in multiple sclerosis (dated by TCRdb to between 2018 and 2020). The library was produced with the immunoSEQ multiplex PCR assay. TCRdb retrieved this table from immuneACCESS and kept in-frame rearrangements only. Not all clones are present; in checked studies, unresolved V genes account for under half, and no reason is known for the remainder. A total of some 67,000 clones appear in this sample, 80% to 95% of them only once. The ten largest clones capture approximately 2.4% of the sample. Here the sequenced sample was peripheral blood, taken in the first trimester of pregnancy. These TCRs come from a female donor with multiple sclerosis, enrolled in a pregnancy study.

The chain is built from TRBV11-3 and TRBJ2-1; 7 bases match TRBD2. This CDR3 comprises 14 residues. Germline-derived CDR1 and CDR2 are SGHNT and YENEEA. With 7 bases clipped from V and 3 bases from J, the junction kept 6 bases outside the gene matches. The CDR3 is CASKRDPGYNEQFF. DNA of the CDR3: TGTGCCAGCAAGCGGGATCCGGGCTACAATGAGCAGTTCTTC.

The genes are TRBV4-2 and TRBJ2-2; D possibly corresponds to TRBD2 (5 bases). V was trimmed by 3 bases and J by 4 bases, leaving 9 bases between them. CDR1 is LGHNA and CDR2 is YNFKEQ in the germline V gene. This CDR3 contains 14 residues. DNA of the CDR3: TGTGCCAGCAGCCAGGGAGAGGTCACCGGGGAGCTGTTTTTT. It codes for CASSQGEVTGELFF.

The chain recombines TRBV5-1 with TRBJ1-3; D ambiguous. V was shortened by 1 base and J by 2 bases, with 13 bases between the two germline ends. The germline CDR1 and CDR2 sequences are SGHRS and YFSETQ. This CDR3 is 16 amino acids long. In nucleotides, the CDR3 is TGCGCCAGCAGCTTGTACACGGGTGTCGCTGGAAACACCATATATTTT. Translation gives CASSLYTGVAGNTIYF.

The rearrangement uses TRBV15 and TRBJ1-1; D is uncertain. V shed 0 bases and J shed 6 bases, with 20 bases lying between them. CDR1 LNHNV and CDR2 YYDKDF come from the germline V gene (reference sequence). This CDR3 contains 17 residues. In DNA form, the CDR3 reads TGTGCCACCAGCAGAGATGGAGTGAACTCTCGATCCGCTGAAGCTTTCTTT. This codes for CATSRDGVNSRSAEAFF. The full variable domain, its missing parts supplied by reference TRBV15 and TRBJ1-1, is DAMVIQNPRYQVTQFGKPVTLSCSQTLNHNVMYWYQQKSSQAPKLLFHYYDKDFNNEADTPDNFQSRRPNTSFCFLDIRSPGLGDTAMYLCATSRDGVNSRSAEAFFGQGTRLTVV.

This rearrangement joins TRBV9 to TRBJ2-2, with 9 bases matching TRBD2. This CDR3 region has 17 residues. Germline V gene sequence: CDR1 SGDLS, CDR2 YYNGEE. The J segment lost 4 bases and the V segment lost 0 bases, leaving 7 bases of the junction unmatched. CDR3 sequence (DNA): TGTGCCAGCAGCGTAGTTGCGGGGGGGCCGGGCACCGGGGAGCTGTTTTTT. It yields the protein CASSVVAGGPGTGELFF.

This clone showed up just once. The chain carries TRBV5-6 and TRBJ2-5; tentative D call: TRBD1 (6 bases). Trimming took off 4 bases at V and 1 base at J, with 11 bases between the two ends. This CDR3 has 14 residues. Germline V gene sequence: CDR1 SGHDT, CDR2 YYEEEE. The CDR3 spells CASSQDRIQETQYF. In DNA, the CDR3 is TGTGCCAGCAGCCAGGACAGAATCCAAGAGACCCAGTACTTC.

This rearrangement joins TRBV18 to TRBJ2-3; 9 bases agree with TRBD1. The CDR3 length is 15 residues. Germline CDR1 and CDR2: KGHSH and LQKENI. Germline trimming cut 6 bases from V and 5 bases from J; bases unmatched to any gene: 9. The CDR3 loop reads CASSKDRGGKDTQYF. CDR3 DNA sequence: TGTGCCAGCTCGAAGGACAGGGGAGGTAAAGATACGCAGTATTTT.

The genes are TRBV5-4 and TRBJ1-1; 7 bases fit TRBD1. The germline V gene encodes CDR1 SGHNT and CDR2 YYREEE (reference sequence). V lost 2 bases and J lost 1; bases outside the gene matches: 5. The CDR3 sequence is 15 residues long. This CDR3 is CASSFRTGTNTEAFF. CDR3 nucleotides: TGTGCCAGCAGCTTTAGGACAGGAACGAACACTGAAGCTTTCTTT.

This clone was counted a single time. The chain couples TRBV30 to TRBJ2-5; 12 bases match TRBD2. This CDR3 is 16 amino acids long. V gave up 5 bases and J gave up 5 bases; unmatched junction bases: 12. Per germline, CDR1 GTSNPN and CDR2 SVGIG (reference sequence). For the CDR3, the DNA is TGTGCCTGGGCGATCGGGACTAGCGGGTTCGCGGAGACCCAGTACTTC. Translated: CAWAIGTSGFAETQYF.

The rearrangement links TRBV19 to TRBJ1-1; D remains ambiguous. V shed 5 bases and J shed 1 base, with 14 bases lying between them. This CDR3 has 15 amino acids. Germline CDR1 LNHDA, CDR2 SQIVND (reference sequence). The DNA for the CDR3 is TGTGCCAGTAGTCTTGCCCTTTGGAGGAACACTGAAGCTTTCTTT. The encoded protein is CASSLALWRNTEAFF.

The CDR3 DNA is TGCGCCAGCAGCCAAGGGGTAGGGACTACAAATGAGCAGTTCTTC. Residues: CASSQGVGTTNEQFF. The chain employs TRBV4-1 and TRBJ2-1, with 7 bases matching TRBD2. V lost 1 base, J lost 7 bases, and 7 bases stayed unmatched. Germline V lookup: CDR1 MGHRA, CDR2 YSYEKL. CDR3 size: 15 residues.

This chain joins TRBV2 and TRBJ2-2; 9 nucleotides line up with TRBD2. V lost 8 bases and J lost 4; bases outside the gene matches: 8. The V gene's germline CDR1 is SNHLY and CDR2 FYNNEI. The CDR3 has 15 residues. CDR3: CASLAAGGLTGELFF. CDR3 DNA: TGTGCCAGCTTGGCAGCGGGGGGCCTCACCGGGGAGCTGTTTTTT.

V gene TRBV5-1 combines with J gene TRBJ1-1, with 7 bases fitting TRBD1. The V gene's germline CDR1 is SGHRS and CDR2 YFSETQ. The CDR3 has 13 residues. V shed 0 bases and J 6 bases; nucleotides not matched to a gene: 2. The CDR3 DNA is TGCGCCAGCAGCTTGGGGCAGGGGGCTGAAGCTTTCTTT. Translating it yields CASSLGQGAEAFF. The full variable domain, with the rest looked up from reference TRBV5-1 and TRBJ1-1, is KAGVTQTPRYLIKTRGQQVTLSCSPISGHRSVSWYQQTPGQGLQFLFEYFSETQRNKGNFPGRFSGRQFSNSRSEMNVSTLELGDSALYLCASSLGQGAEAFFGQGTRLTVV.

This chain connects TRBV6-5 to TRBJ2-1, with 12 bases lining up with TRBD2. This CDR3 is 16 amino acids long. Germline CDR1 and CDR2: MNHEY and SVGAGI. Trimming at V came to 4 bases and at J to 6 bases, leaving 7 bases not matched to a gene. The DNA of the CDR3 is TGTGCCAGCAGTTCTCGACTAGCGGGGGTAAGCAATGAGCAGTTCTTC. Encoded protein: CASSSRLAGVSNEQFF.

The rearrangement links TRBV7-2 to TRBJ2-3; 7 nucleotides line up with TRBD2. CDR1 SGHTA and CDR2 FQGNSA come from the germline V gene. Losses at the gene ends were 2 bases for V and 8 bases for J; bases not matched to a gene: 4. The CDR3 is 13 amino acids. Here the CDR3 DNA reads TGTGCCAGCAGCTTAACACAGCGGGGTACGCAGTATTTT. It is translated as CASSLTQRGTQYF.

The chain recombines TRBV29-1 with TRBJ1-2, with D maybe TRBD1 (5 bases). Trimming cost V 6 bases and J 5 bases, with 19 bases left between them. Per germline, CDR1 SQVTM and CDR2 ANQGSEA. This CDR3 has 14 amino acids. This CDR3 is CSVRTGVEIYGYTF. In nucleotides, the CDR3 is TGCAGCGTCCGTACGGGGGTCGAAATTTATGGCTACACCTTC.

V and J are TRBV30 and TRBJ2-3, with D perhaps TRBD1 (5 bases). V lost 3 bases and J 8 bases, leaving 15 bases between the germline ends. The CDR3 extends over 13 amino acids. Germline lookup yields CDR1 GTSNPN and CDR2 SVGIG (reference sequence). This CDR3 is CAWRGAVQGTQYF. CDR3 DNA: TGTGCCTGGAGAGGGGCGGTTCAGGGTACGCAGTATTTT.

The chain carries TRBV6-5 and TRBJ2-3; D perhaps matches TRBD2 (6 bases). The V end was cut by 0 bases, the J end by 6 bases, with 16 bases between. Germline V lookup: CDR1 MNHEY, CDR2 SVGAGI. The CDR3 contains 16 residues. DNA for the CDR3: TGTGCCAGCAGTTACTCTCGGCGGAGGGCGTTGGATACGCAGTATTTT. Translated: CASSYSRRRALDTQYF.

The chain uses TRBV28 and TRBJ1-1, with TRBD1 matching 7 bases. Looked up from germline, CDR1 is MDHEN and CDR2 is SYDVKM. V shed 6 bases, J shed 4 bases, and the junction held 11 bases outside the gene matches. CDR3 length: 15 residues. The CDR3 spells CASSKARQGPTEAFF. CDR3 in DNA: TGTGCCAGCAGCAAGGCTAGACAGGGACCCACTGAAGCTTTCTTT.

CDR3 loop: CASSPGTGGGNEQFF. CDR3 coding DNA: TGTGCCAGCTCACCTGGGACAGGGGGCGGCAATGAGCAGTTCTTC. The gene calls are TRBV18 and TRBJ2-1; TRBD1 matches at 12 bases. Per germline, CDR1 KGHSH and CDR2 LQKENI. The CDR3 spans 15 residues. The junction had 3 bases not matched to a gene; V was cut back by 3 bases and J by 6 bases.

V usage is TRBV6-5 and J usage is TRBJ1-4, with 7 bases that match TRBD1. There are 14 residues in the CDR3. CDR1 MNHEY and CDR2 SVGAGI come from the germline V gene. Trimming at V came to 6 bases and at J to 6 bases, leaving 7 bases not matched to a gene. CDR3 coding DNA: TGTGCCAGCAGCCTCGACAGGGATCATGAAAAACTGTTTTTT. Its protein is CASSLDRDHEKLFF.

V gene TRBV6-1 combines with J gene TRBJ2-7; D is unresolved. Trimming took 2 bases from V and 2 from J, leaving 7 bases between them. The CDR3 extends over 13 amino acids. Germline-derived CDR1 and CDR2 are MNHNS and SASEGT. The CDR3 loop reads CASSEITAYEQYF. The CDR3 coding sequence is TGTGCCAGCAGTGAAATCACAGCCTACGAGCAGTACTTC.

The chain is built from TRBV11-3 and TRBJ1-6; the D gene is possibly TRBD1 (5 bases). Trimming left V 5 bases short and J 5 bases short, with 16 bases between. The CDR3 runs 16 residues. Germline V gives CDR1 SGHNT, CDR2 YENEEA. In DNA, the CDR3 is TGTGCCAGCAGCCGCAACGACAGTGAAGATAATTCACCCCTCCACTTT. This gives the protein CASSRNDSEDNSPLHF.

This rearrangement joins TRBV6-6 to TRBJ1-5; TRBD1 matches at 7 bases. This CDR3 is 14 amino acids long. The germline V gene has CDR1 MNHNY and CDR2 SVGAGI (reference sequence). With 6 bases clipped from V and 7 bases from J, the junction kept 9 bases outside the gene matches. CDR3 sequence: CASSQQGFGQPQHF. CDR3 DNA sequence: TGTGCCAGCAGCCAACAGGGGTTTGGCCAGCCCCAGCATTTT.